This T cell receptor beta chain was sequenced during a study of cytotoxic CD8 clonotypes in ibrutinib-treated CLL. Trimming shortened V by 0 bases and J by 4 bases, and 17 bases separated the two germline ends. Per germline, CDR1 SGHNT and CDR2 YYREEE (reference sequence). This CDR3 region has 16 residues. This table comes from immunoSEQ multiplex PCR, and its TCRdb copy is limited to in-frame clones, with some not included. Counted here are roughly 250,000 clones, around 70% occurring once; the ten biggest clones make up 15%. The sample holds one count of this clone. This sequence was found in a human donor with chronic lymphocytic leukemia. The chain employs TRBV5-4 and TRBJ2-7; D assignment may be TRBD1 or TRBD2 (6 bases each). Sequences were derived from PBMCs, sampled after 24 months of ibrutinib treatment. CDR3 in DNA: TGTGCCAGCAGCTTGGGGCATGGAGGGGGAACGTACGAGCAGTACTTC. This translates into CASSLGHGGGTYEQYF.